Given below is one TCR beta chain in context. The data were taken from a study of blood T cell repertoires in COVID-19. Study as a whole: The United States, Italy and Spain provided the acute and convalescent COVID-19 samples. Sample material is recorded as cDNA or gDNA derived from T cells, B-cell-depleted T cells, or PBMCs.

How the authors handled the data: Counts of nucleated cells, estimated from reference gene primer amplification, were obtained. Here immunoSEQ multiplex PCR was the method, and the copy in TCRdb shows in-frame clones only, minus some. V, J and clone size were drawn from that table, and D and trimming were deduced from the DNA. The table has 200,000 to 250,000 clones, less than 85% seen once. Trimming took off 3 bases at V and 9 bases at J, with 8 bases between the two ends. The CDR3 is 10 residues long. Per germline, CDR1 SQVTM and CDR2 ANQGSEA. The clonotype comes from an elderly woman with active or convalescent COVID-19. This chain joins TRBV29-1 and TRBJ1-2; D is undetermined. The sample comprised peripheral blood. The CDR3 nucleotides are TGCAGCGTTGACGCGGGTCGCTACACCTTC. Encoded protein: CSVDAGRYTF.